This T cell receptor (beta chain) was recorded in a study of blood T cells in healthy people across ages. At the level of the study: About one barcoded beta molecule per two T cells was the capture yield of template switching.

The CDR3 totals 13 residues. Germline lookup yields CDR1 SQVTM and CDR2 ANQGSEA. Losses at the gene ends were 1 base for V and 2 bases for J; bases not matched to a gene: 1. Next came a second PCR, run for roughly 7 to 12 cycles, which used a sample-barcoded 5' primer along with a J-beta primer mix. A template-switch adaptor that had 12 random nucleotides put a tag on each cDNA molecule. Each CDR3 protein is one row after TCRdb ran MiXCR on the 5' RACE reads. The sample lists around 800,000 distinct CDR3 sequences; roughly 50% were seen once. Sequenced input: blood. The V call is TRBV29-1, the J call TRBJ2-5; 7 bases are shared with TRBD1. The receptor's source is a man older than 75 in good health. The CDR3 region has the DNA TGCAGCGTTGAAGGCAGGGGGCAAGAGACCCAGTACTTC. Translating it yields CSVEGRGQETQYF.